These 18 T cell receptor beta chains were sequenced from one sample in a study of cytomegalovirus exposure and HLA in healthy donors. Primers included in the PCR were 60 Vbeta and 13 Jbeta primers. TCRdb keeps only in-frame clones here, not all; method: immunoSEQ multiplex PCR. The data contain tens of thousands of clones, 73% of them seen just once; the ten biggest clones take up approximately 5.4%. Sequenced material: PBMCs. Every receptor here comes from a man in his forties or fifties in good health and CMV-seronegative.

V and J are TRBV5-8 and TRBJ1-1; D gene ambiguous. Germline CDR1 SGHTS, CDR2 YDEGEE. V lost 0 bases, J lost 4 bases, and 7 bases lay in between. This CDR3 comprises 13 residues. The CDR3 loop is CASSLAYITEAFF. The CDR3 DNA is TGTGCCAGCAGCTTGGCGTATATCACTGAAGCTTTCTTT.

The rearrangement joins TRBV4-2 to TRBJ2-7; weak D call: TRBD1 (5 bases). The CDR3 sequence is 14 residues long. Trimming took 2 bases from V and 3 from J, leaving 11 bases between them. Germline CDR1 and CDR2: LGHNA and YNFKEQ. The CDR3 nucleotides read TGTGCCAGCAGCCAACCGACAGTTAGCTACGAGCAGTACTTC. As protein: CASSQPTVSYEQYF.

V is TRBV14 and J is TRBJ2-3; TRBD1 matches at 9 bases. CDR3 length: 15 residues. Trimming took 4 bases from V and 4 from J; bases not matched to a gene: 6. CDR1 SGHDN and CDR2 FVKESK come from the germline V gene. This CDR3 reads CASSRDREGSDTQYF. CDR3 DNA sequence: TGTGCCAGCAGCCGGGACAGGGAGGGTTCAGATACGCAGTATTTT.

Points on this clone: Mismatch with germline at one junction end may stem from a read error. This rearrangement joins TRBV19 to TRBJ2-6, with D possibly TRBD1 on 6 matching bases. The CDR3 runs 14 residues. The germline gives CDR1 LNHDA, CDR2 SQIVND (reference sequence). For the CDR3, the DNA is TGTGCCAGTAGTATGCGGTCAGGGGCCAACGCCCTGACTTTC. Protein: CASSMRSGANALTF.

This clone turned up a few times. The gene calls are TRBV7-9 and TRBJ2-2; 7 positions agree with TRBD1. CDR3 size: 14 residues. V gave up 3 bases and J gave up 5 bases; unmatched junction bases: 3. CDR1 is SEHNR and CDR2 is FQNEAQ in the germline V gene (reference sequence). CDR3: CASSLNRGTGELFF. Here the CDR3 DNA reads TGTGCCAGCAGCTTGAACAGGGGTACCGGGGAGCTGTTTTTT. Full variable domain (missing parts from reference TRBV7-9 and TRBJ2-2): DTGVSQNPRHKITKRGQNVTFRCDPISEHNRLYWYRQTLGQGPEFLTYFQNEAQLEKSRLLSDRFSAERPKGSFSTLEIQRTEQGDSAMYLCASSLNRGTGELFFGEGSRLTVL.

The chain joins TRBV11-2 to TRBJ2-2; D possibly corresponds to TRBD2 (5 bases). The ends were cut back, 5 bases at V and 7 bases at J, with 17 bases in the middle. Germline lookup yields CDR1 SGHAT and CDR2 FQNNGV. CDR3 size: 15 residues. CDR3 amino acids: CASSPRLRRGGELFF. The CDR3 DNA reads as TGTGCCAGCAGCCCGCGGTTGCGACGGGGCGGGGAGCTGTTTTTT.

The J gene is TRBJ2-2, the V gene TRBV6-5; D may be TRBD2 (6 bases). This CDR3 is 15 amino acids long. Trimming cost V 9 bases and J 5 bases, with 19 bases left between them. The V gene's germline CDR1 is MNHEY and CDR2 SVGAGI. The CDR3 loop reads CASQEMGGRTGELFF. The CDR3 nucleotides read TGTGCCAGTCAAGAAATGGGGGGTCGGACCGGGGAGCTGTTTTTT.

The J gene is TRBJ1-2, the V gene TRBV9; D gene uncertain. Trimming cost V 0 bases and J 6 bases, with 6 bases left between them. The germline gives CDR1 SGDLS, CDR2 YYNGEE. This CDR3 region has 12 residues. CDR3 coding DNA: TGTGCCAGCAGCGTAGCCGGTGATGGCTACACCTTC. Residues: CASSVAGDGYTF.

The chain links TRBV13 to TRBJ2-7; a weak D match, TRBD2 (6 bases). V was shortened by 6 bases and J by 0 bases, with 15 bases between the two germline ends. The V gene's germline CDR1 is PRHDT and CDR2 FYEKMQ (reference sequence). The CDR3 is 15 residues long. As DNA, the CDR3 is TGTGCCAGCAGTCAACAGACAGCGGGCTCCTACGAGCAGTACTTC. It yields the protein CASSQQTAGSYEQYF.

The rearrangement joins TRBV11-2 to TRBJ2-7; the match to TRBD2 covers 9 bases. CDR1 and CDR2 (germline): SGHAT, FQNNGV. The CDR3 length is 16 residues. The ends lost 3 bases at V and 1 base at J; junction bases unmatched: 7. The CDR3 DNA is TGTGCCAGCAGCTTTTCCCCGCTAGCGGGGTCCTACGAGCAGTACTTC. Translating gives CASSFSPLAGSYEQYF.

V is TRBV6-5 and J is TRBJ2-1, with 7 bases lining up with TRBD2. Germline V gene lookup returns CDR1 MNHEY and CDR2 SVGAGI. J lost 8 bases, V lost 4 bases, and 2 bases had no gene match. The CDR3 spans 12 residues. In DNA, the CDR3 is TGTGCCAGCAGTTGGGGGGGGGATGAGCAGTTCTTC. This codes for CASSWGGDEQFF.

This chain links TRBV6-6 with TRBJ1-2; tentative D call: TRBD1 (5 bases). The germline gives CDR1 MNHNY, CDR2 SVGAGI (reference sequence). The CDR3 covers 12 residues. V lost 11 bases and J lost 6, with 16 bases in between. Written as DNA, the CDR3 is TGTGCCGGCCTAGGAGGGGCGGATGGCTACACCTTC. As protein: CAGLGGADGYTF.

The rearrangement uses TRBV7-2 and TRBJ2-3; 8 bases are a match to TRBD2. The CDR3 is 16 residues long. V dropped 1 base and J dropped 6; count of bases not matched to a gene: 9. Germline CDR1 reads SGHTA; CDR2 reads FQGNSA. The CDR3 sequence is CASSLGGGVAGDTQYF. As DNA, the CDR3 is TGTGCCAGCAGCTTAGGAGGGGGGGTAGCGGGGGATACGCAGTATTTT.

The genes are TRBV27 and TRBJ1-5; D is possibly TRBD1 (6 bases). Trimming cost V 5 bases and J 3 bases, with 11 bases left between them. This CDR3 has 14 amino acids. Germline V gene lookup returns CDR1 MNHEY and CDR2 SMNVEV (reference sequence). CDR3 sequence (DNA): TGTGCCAGCAGTCTTCGGGACACCAATCAGCCCCAGCATTTT. It codes for CASSLRDTNQPQHF.

This clone was detected only a few times. This chain connects TRBV2 to TRBJ2-2; 8 nucleotides align to TRBD2. The germline gives CDR1 SNHLY, CDR2 FYNNEI. With 6 bases clipped from V and 4 bases from J, the junction kept 7 bases outside the gene matches. The CDR3 is 15 residues long. The CDR3 reads CASSRGGVPTGELFF. DNA of the CDR3: TGTGCCAGCAGCCGGGGGGGGGTCCCCACCGGGGAGCTGTTTTTT.

V is TRBV2 and J is TRBJ1-5, with D unresolved. The CDR3 is made up of 13 amino acids. Germline lookup yields CDR1 SNHLY and CDR2 FYNNEI. Trimming took 7 bases from V and 7 from J, leaving 14 bases between them. The CDR3 here is CASTPEWSQPQHF. The CDR3 bases are TGTGCCAGCACTCCAGAGTGGAGCCAGCCCCAGCATTTT.

This chain joins TRBV7-3 and TRBJ2-1, with a weak D call TRBD1 (5 bases). The CDR3 extends over 13 amino acids. The V end lost 1 base, the J end lost 10 bases, and 11 bases lay between the germline ends. CDR1 SGHTA and CDR2 FQGTGA come from the germline V gene. CDR3 sequence: CASSLRPYREQFF. CDR3 nucleotide sequence: TGTGCCAGCAGCTTAAGGCCTTACAGGGAGCAGTTCTTC.

This chain joins TRBV7-8 and TRBJ2-1; perhaps TRBD1 as D (6 bases). Per germline, CDR1 SGHVS and CDR2 FQNEAQ. Trimming removed 4 bases from V and 2 bases from J, with 15 bases in between. There are 16 residues in the CDR3. CDR3 in amino acids: CASSSPGQKAYNEQFF. The DNA for the CDR3 is TGTGCCAGCAGCTCACCGGGACAAAAAGCCTACAATGAGCAGTTCTTC.